The T cell receptor beta chain described here comes from a study of blood T cells in healthy people across ages. After removal of 4 bases from V and 11 bases from J, the junction contained 9 bases not matched to a gene. CDR3 length: 14 amino acids. CDR1 is SGHTA and CDR2 is FQGNSA in the germline V gene. Each donor gave around 9.3 milliliters of peripheral blood. A second PCR, run for roughly 7 to 11 cycles, used a sample-barcoded 5' primer plus a J-beta primer mix. TCRdb re-analysed the 5' RACE reads in MiXCR, keeping a single row per CDR3 protein. The sample contains approximately 810,000 distinct CDR3 sequences, 29% of which appear only once. This clonotype showed up many times.

The chain couples TRBV7-2 to TRBJ2-5, with 11 bases identical to TRBD2. Sequencing was performed on blood. The sequence came from a woman older than 75 in good health. The CDR3 region is CASSWSVSGREQYF. CDR3 sequence (DNA): TGTGCCAGCAGCTGGTCCGTTAGCGGGAGGGAGCAGTACTTC. The full variable domain, with the rest looked up from reference TRBV7-2 and TRBJ2-5, is GAGVSQSPSNKVTEKGKDVELRCDPISGHTALYWYRQSLGQGLEFLIYFQGNSAPDKSGLPSDRFSAERTGGSVSTLTIQRTQQEDSAVYLCASSWSVSGREQYFGPGTRLLVL.